These T cell receptor beta chains were read from a single sample in a study of blood T cell repertoires in COVID-19. The data were produced by immunoSEQ multiplex PCR, yet TCRdb's version contains in-frame clones alone and is incomplete. The table includes some 170,000 clones, 80% to 90% detected once. Source material: PBMCs or T cells enriched from blood (not recorded which). These receptors were obtained from a man in his fifties who had recovered from COVID-19. Each CDR3 is given with its conserved first and last residue. A D gene is named only where the DNA matches it firmly. Size is omitted from some rows. Given values are once, few, many or a class for expanded clones.

>TRBJ1-1|.|.|TRBV7-9
TGTGCCAGCAGCCATTGGACAAATTTGAACACTGAAGCTTTCTTT
CASSHWTNLNTEAFF
>TRBJ1-1|.|.|TRBV19
TGTGCCAGTAGTATAGGGCAGGTAGGTACTGAAGCTTTCTTT
CASSIGQVGTEAFF
>TRBJ1-5|.|TRBD1|TRBV18
TGTGCCAGCTCACGGGACAGGGAGCGGGATCAGCCCCAGCATTTT
CASSRDRERDQPQHF
>TRBJ1-2|.|.|TRBV18
TGTGCCAGCTCACCACCCTCCCCGACTCGCGGCTACACCTTC
CASSPPSPTRGYTF
>TRBJ2-7|.|TRBD2|TRBV3-1/TRBV3-2
TGTGCCAGCAGCCAAGATACGAGACTAGCGGGGTCCTACGAGCAGTACTTC
CASSQDTRLAGSYEQYF
>TRBJ2-2|.|.|TRBV4-1
TGCGCCAGCAGCCACTCAGGACTCCCGGGCACCGGGGAGCTGTTTTTT
CASSHSGLPGTGELFF
>TRBJ2-7|once|TRBD2|TRBV5-1
TGCGCCAGCAGCCAGCGACTAGCGGAATCCTACGAGCAGTACTTC
CASSQRLAESYEQYF
>TRBJ1-1|.|.|TRBV20-1
TGCAGTGCTAGTCGGGTACCTGAAGCTTTCTTT
CSASRVPEAFF
>TRBJ2-7|.|.|TRBV24-1
TGTGCCACCAGTGACCCCTCCGGGGGAACACCCTACGAGCAGTACTTC
CATSDPSGGTPYEQYF
>TRBJ2-7|.|TRBD2|TRBV6-5
TGTGCCAGCAGGTACACTAGCGGGGGGGCCGGGGAGCAGTACTTC
CASRYTSGGAGEQYF
>TRBJ2-2|.|.|TRBV19
TGTGCCAGTAGTAGCCAGGGGATGAGTGGGGAGCTGTTTTTT
CASSSQGMSGELFF
>TRBJ1-2|few|.|TRBV12-3/TRBV12-4
TGTGCCAGCAGTCCTGGTCAGCGTGGCTACACCTTC
CASSPGQRGYTF
>TRBJ1-1|few|.|TRBV11-2
TGTGCCAGCATGTTTCGCCAGGGCGACACTGAAGCTTTCTTT
CASMFRQGDTEAFF
>TRBJ1-5|.|.|TRBV30
TGTGCCTGGGACTCTGGGGGAGGCCGGAATCAGCCCCAGCATTTT
CAWDSGGGRNQPQHF
>TRBJ1-1|.|.|TRBV29-1
TGCAGCGCTAGACAGAACACGAACACTGAAGCTTTCTTT
CSARQNTNTEAFF
>TRBJ2-3|.|TRBD2|TRBV19
TGTGCCAGTAGTATAGAGGGGGGGGGAGGAGATACGCAGTATTTT
CASSIEGGGGDTQYF
>TRBJ2-3|.|.|TRBV6-4
TGTGCCAGCAGTGAGGGGCTTTCAGATACGCAGTATTTT
CASSEGLSDTQYF
>TRBJ1-6|.|.|TRBV5-6
TGTGCCAGCAGCTCCGGACAGAGCTCCTATAATTCACCCCTCCACTTT
CASSSGQSSYNSPLHF
>TRBJ1-1|.|.|TRBV3-1/TRBV3-2
TGTGCCAGCAGCCAAGCTCAGGGGAGGAACACTGAAGCTTTCTTT
CASSQAQGRNTEAFF
>TRBJ1-2|.|.|TRBV28
TGTGCCAGCAGTTTACATCAGGCCTATGGCTACACCTTC
CASSLHQAYGYTF
>TRBJ1-2|.|.|TRBV6-5
TGTGCCAGCAGTCCTCCGGGGGGCGGCTATGGCTACACCTTC
CASSPPGGGYGYTF
>TRBJ2-2|.|TRBD2|TRBV5-1
TGCGCCAGCAGCCCTACAGCGGGGGAAAACACCGGGGAGCTGTTTTTT
CASSPTAGENTGELFF
>TRBJ1-6|once|TRBD1|TRBV2
TGTGCCAGCCTCAGGATACAGGGGGCTGGAAATTCACCCCTCCACTTT
CASLRIQGAGNSPLHF
>TRBJ2-7|.|.|TRBV6-5
TGTGCCAGCAGTCCGCAGGGGTACGAGCAGTACTTC
CASSPQGYEQYF
>TRBJ1-1|.|.|TRBV25-1
TGTGCCAGCAGAAGGGGCAGCGGGCCTGAAGCTTTCTTT
CASRRGSGPEAFF
>TRBJ2-5|.|.|TRBV7-9
TGTGCCAGGAGCACCACGGGGGGCCCCACAAACAAAGGAAAACAGGTTGTTTACCAAGAGACCCAGTACTTC
CARSTTGGPTNKGKQVVYQETQYF
>TRBJ2-7|.|.|TRBV28
TGTGCCAGCAGTTCGACCCTTGGGGCGGCCCTCGAGCAGTACTTC
CASSSTLGAALEQYF
>TRBJ1-2|.|.|TRBV25-1
TGTGCCAGCAGTGAAATAAACAGGTTGGATGGCTACACCTTC
CASSEINRLDGYTF
>TRBJ1-2|.|TRBD1|TRBV24-1
TGTGCCACCAGTGATTCAGACAGGGCCTATGGCTACACCTTC
CATSDSDRAYGYTF
>TRBJ1-5|.|TRBD1|TRBV7-8
TGTGCCAGCAGCCACGACAGGGGGCGAAGCAATCAGCCCCAGCATTTT
CASSHDRGRSNQPQHF
>TRBJ1-4|.|.|TRBV28
TGTGCCAGCAAACAAGGCGGGGGGCTTAATGAAAAACTGTTTTTT
CASKQGGGLNEKLFF
>TRBJ1-5|once|TRBD1|TRBV28
TGTGCCAGCAGTTTACTGACAGGGGGCAATCAGCCCCAGCATTTT
CASSLLTGGNQPQHF
>TRBJ1-1|.|TRBD1|TRBV23-1
TGCGCCAGCAGTCAATCGATCGGGGACAGGGGGAACACTGAAGCTTTCTTT
CASSQSIGDRGNTEAFF
>TRBJ2-7|few|.|TRBV5-1
TGCGCCAGCAGCTTGGGCGGGCGGGGGACATACTCCTACGAGCAGTACTTC
CASSLGGRGTYSYEQYF
>TRBJ2-1|once|TRBD2|TRBV4-1
TGCGCCAGCAGCCAGGGCACTAGCGGGGGCTCCTACAATGAGCAGTTCTTC
CASSQGTSGGSYNEQFF
>TRBJ2-1|.|.|TRBV7-9
TGTGCCAGCAGACGGGATACCTACAATGAGCAGTTCTTC
CASRRDTYNEQFF
>TRBJ1-2|.|.|TRBV3-1/TRBV3-2
TGTGCCAGCAGCCAAGGAGGAGTCTATGGCTACACCTTC
CASSQGGVYGYTF